One and the same sample provided the 15 T cell receptor beta chains below, sequenced in a study. MiXCR, run by TCRdb on the RT-PCR reads, gives a single entry per CDR3 protein. Found here are 4,200 or so distinct CDR3 sequences, roughly 34% of them singletons; the top ten hold 5.1%. The source material was memory CD4+ T cells from salivary gland. The receptor source for this set is a female donor with primary Sjogren's syndrome.

With respect to this clonotype: A junction boundary mismatches the germline segment, possibly from a read error. The chain links TRBV11-1 to TRBJ2-3, with D tentatively TRBD1 or TRBD2 (5 bases each). This CDR3 is 23 amino acids long. Germline loops: CDR1 SGHAT, CDR2 FQDESV (reference sequence). The CDR3 nucleotides read TGTGCCAGCAGCTACGCAGTGGTATCAACGCAGAGTGAGATTTGGTTGGATTCTTGGGGGACCCATTTT. Its protein product is CASSYAVVSTQSEIWLDSWGTHF.

The chain combines TRBV29-1 with TRBJ2-5; D not resolved. The length of the CDR3 is 12 residues. Deletions cut 2 bases from V and 4 bases from J, with 8 bases between. Germline V CDR1 and CDR2: SQVTM, ANQGSEA. CDR3 sequence (DNA): TGCAGCGTTGAAACGGGTGGAGAGACCCAGTACTTC. Its protein is CSVETGGETQYF.

This clonotype is deemed medium-sized. V gene TRBV7-2 combines with J gene TRBJ2-3, with 12 nucleotides matching TRBD2. There are 16 residues in the CDR3. Germline CDR1 is SGHTA and CDR2 is FQGNSA. V lost 5 bases to trimming and J lost 1 base; unmatched junction nucleotides: 4. CDR3 amino acids: CASSQGLAGRTDTQYF. DNA for the CDR3: TGTGCCAGCAGCCAAGGACTAGCGGGGCGCACAGATACGCAGTATTTT.

By share, this clonotype ranks as medium-sized. The rearrangement joins TRBV7-2 to TRBJ1-6; D gene ambiguous. V was shortened by 7 bases and J by 8 bases, with 12 bases between the two germline ends. The CDR3 runs to 13 residues. Germline V gives CDR1 SGHTA, CDR2 FQGNSA. The CDR3 region is CASNDYRDSPLHF. Here the CDR3 DNA reads TGTGCCAGCAATGATTACCGGGATTCACCCCTCCACTTT.

By its share, this clonotype is medium-sized (0.01 to 0.1%). The chain joins TRBV27 to TRBJ2-7; D gene unclear. The germline V gene has CDR1 MNHEY and CDR2 SMNVEV (reference sequence). The CDR3 is 12 amino acids. The V gene lost 5 bases and the J gene lost 0 bases, with 5 bases spanning the gap. The CDR3 loop reads CASSLLSYEQYF. In DNA form, the CDR3 reads TGTGCCAGCAGTCTTCTCTCCTACGAGCAGTACTTC.

Only one count was recorded for this clonotype. The chain joins TRBV6-6 to TRBJ2-3, with 12 bases fitting TRBD1. Germline lookup yields CDR1 MNHNY and CDR2 SVGAGI (reference sequence). The J segment lost 5 bases and the V segment lost 8 bases, leaving 2 bases of the junction unmatched. CDR3 length equals 13 residues. As DNA, the CDR3 is TGTGCCAGCGGGGACAGGGGGCGAGATACGCAGTATTTT. Protein: CASGDRGRDTQYF.

This clonotype counts as medium-sized. This rearrangement joins TRBV24-1 to TRBJ2-1; D is unclear. This CDR3 spans 11 amino acids. In germline, CDR1 is KGHDR, CDR2 SFDVKD. V dropped 8 bases and J dropped 5 bases, with 6 bases sitting between them. In DNA, the CDR3 is TGTGCCACCATGGCCAACAATGAGCAGTTCTTC. It is translated as CATMANNEQFF.

This clonotype is large in the sample. The V gene is TRBV7-2, the J gene TRBJ2-1; D is unresolved. Germline V gives CDR1 SGHTA, CDR2 FQGNSA. Trimming stripped 3 bases from V and 0 bases from J, with 9 bases between. CDR3 size: 15 residues. CDR3 region: CASSFGSRSYNEQFF. In DNA, the CDR3 is TGTGCCAGCAGCTTCGGCAGCCGCTCCTACAATGAGCAGTTCTTC. The variable domain in full, completed from reference TRBV7-2 and TRBJ2-1, reads GAGVSQSPSNKVTEKGKDVELRCDPISGHTALYWYRQSLGQGLEFLIYFQGNSAPDKSGLPSDRFSAERTGGSVSTLTIQRTQQEDSAVYLCASSFGSRSYNEQFFGPGTRLTVL.

This clonotype is classed as medium-sized. V is TRBV7-3 and J is TRBJ1-2; D unclear. CDR1 is SGHTA and CDR2 is FQGTGA in the germline V gene. V was clipped by 1 base and J by 4 bases, with 7 bases between them. This CDR3 comprises 13 residues. The CDR3 coding sequence is TGTGCCAGCAGCTTAATTGGACTCTATGGCTACACCTTC. Protein: CASSLIGLYGYTF.

The chain is built from TRBV19 and TRBJ2-1; D not resolved. The CDR3 is 12 amino acids. V was shortened by 5 bases and J by 8 bases, with 10 bases between the two germline ends. CDR1 is LNHDA and CDR2 is SQIVND in the germline V gene (reference sequence). The CDR3 is CASSLLGDEQFF. The CDR3 DNA follows: TGTGCCAGTAGTCTCCTTGGGGATGAGCAGTTCTTC.

The rearrangement uses TRBV3-1 and TRBJ2-1, with 8 nucleotides matching TRBD2. This CDR3 region has 16 residues. The germline V gene encodes CDR1 LGHDT and CDR2 YNNKEL (reference sequence). V dropped 1 base and J dropped 4; count of bases not matched to a gene: 6. As DNA, the CDR3 is TGTGCCAGCAGCCAAGGGGTTAGCGGGATGTACAATGAGCAGTTCTTC. This codes for CASSQGVSGMYNEQFF.

The V and J genes are TRBV7-7 and TRBJ2-2, with unresolved D. The CDR3 sequence is 13 residues long. In germline, CDR1 is SSHAT, CDR2 FNYEAQ (reference sequence). The V end lost 6 bases, the J end lost 7 bases, and 12 bases lay between the germline ends. The CDR3 DNA is TGTGCCAGCAGTTCCGACTCCGGCGGGGAGCTGTTTTTT. Translated, it gives CASSSDSGGELFF.

This chain joins TRBV20-1 and TRBJ1-2; TRBD1 might be the D (6 bases). The germline gives CDR1 DFQATT, CDR2 SNEGSKA (reference sequence). This CDR3 contains 14 residues. Trimming took 3 bases from V and 9 from J, leaving 20 bases between them. CDR3 in amino acids: CSARGGTSGSRYTF. CDR3 nucleotide sequence: TGCAGTGCTAGGGGGGGCACTAGCGGGAGTCGCTACACCTTC.

Worth noting for this clonotype: This CDR3 fails to terminate in the conserved phenylalanine or tryptophan, so it likely reflects a read error. Because the CDR3's place on the DNA is in doubt, the DNA is left out and the CDR3 is given as listed by TCRdb. The chain is built from TRBV7-2 and TRBJ2-3; no check of the table's D call, TRBD1, against the DNA was made. Germline CDR1 SGHTA, CDR2 FQGNSA. The CDR3 extends over 8 residues, inclusive of both ends. CDR3 sequence reads: CASGHQGY.

This clonotype is medium-sized (0.01 to 0.1%) by share. The chain has TRBV9 and TRBJ2-1; 10 nucleotides align to TRBD1. Trimming took 4 bases from V and 3 from J; bases not matched to a gene: 10. Germline CDR1 and CDR2: SGDLS and YYNGEE. The CDR3 is 17 amino acids. This chain's CDR3 is CASSTGTGEWGYNEQFF. CDR3 DNA sequence: TGTGCCAGCAGCACCGGGACAGGGGAATGGGGCTACAATGAGCAGTTCTTC. The full variable domain, in which reference TRBV9 and TRBJ2-1 provide the parts outside the CDR3, is DSGVTQTPKHLITATGQRVTLRCSPRSGDLSVYWYQQSLDQGLQFLIQYYNGEERAKGNILERFSAQQFPDLHSELNLSSLELGDSALYFCASSTGTGEWGYNEQFFGPGTRLTVL.